Listed below are T cell receptor beta chains from one sample, sequenced in a study of neurological immune-mediated disorders. TCRdb reprocessed the 5' RACE reads with MiXCR, giving one entry per CDR3 protein. Among 50,000 to 75,000 distinct CDR3 sequences listed, around 4% were seen once. Sequenced sample: PBMCs. These receptor sequences come from a man aged 50 or older with multiple sclerosis. Each CDR3 is given with its conserved first and last residue. D genes are given only for firm matches. Clone size is given for some rows only: seen once, a few or many times, or a class if the clone is expanded.

D gene	CDR3 length	J gene	V gene	clone size	CDR3 DNA	CDR3 protein
TRBD1	15	TRBJ2-2	TRBV12-3/TRBV12-4	many	TGTGCCAGCAGTGAGCGGACAGGGATCACCGGGGAGCTGTTTTTT	CASSERTGITGELFF
-	14	TRBJ1-2	TRBV4-2	many	TGTGCCAGCAGCCAAGAGTCCAACTTCTATGGCTACACCTTC	CASSQESNFYGYTF
-	16	TRBJ1-3	TRBV7-9	many	TGTGCCAGCAGCTTAGCCCCCAGGGAGGGTGGAAACACCATATATTTT	CASSLAPREGGNTIYF
-	13	TRBJ2-2	TRBV12-3/TRBV12-4	many	TGTGCCAGCAGTCCCTCTCCCACCGGGGAGCTGTTTTTT	CASSPSPTGELFF
-	15	TRBJ1-2	TRBV7-9	many	TGTGCCAGCAGCTTAGACAGGCGACCTAACTATGGCTACACCTTC	CASSLDRRPNYGYTF
-	11	TRBJ2-3	TRBV20-1	-	TGCAGTGCTAGCCTAGCGGATACGCAGTATTTT	CSASLADTQYF
-	14	TRBJ2-3	TRBV7-2	many	TGTGCCAGCCTCTCCCGAAGGGGCACAGATACGCAGTATTTT	CASLSRRGTDTQYF
TRBD1	15	TRBJ2-7	TRBV27	many	TGTGCCAGCAGTCCGGCCCCGGGACAGTCCTACGAGCAGTACTTC	CASSPAPGQSYEQYF
TRBD1	13	TRBJ1-5	TRBV20-1	many	TGCAGTGCTTCCCGGACAGGAAATCAGCCCCAGCATTTT	CSASRTGNQPQHF
TRBD2	14	TRBJ2-5	TRBV7-2	many	TGTGCCAGCACCTTGGTAGCGGGGCTTGAGACCCAGTACTTC	CASTLVAGLETQYF
-	15	TRBJ1-1	TRBV6-5	many	TGTGCCAGCAGTTACCGCATCCAGGGGAACACTGAAGCTTTCTTT	CASSYRIQGNTEAFF
-	13	TRBJ2-5	TRBV4-1	-	TGCACCAGCAGCCCGGTGCTGGCAGGGACCCAGTACTTC	CTSSPVLAGTQYF
-	14	TRBJ1-2	TRBV5-4	many	TGTGCCAGCAGCTTGGGTCTTCGGGTGGGCGGCTACACCTTC	CASSLGLRVGGYTF
TRBD2	16	TRBJ2-3	TRBV5-1	many	TGCGCCAGCAGCTTGGGACTAGCGGGCGTCACAGATACGCAGTATTTT	CASSLGLAGVTDTQYF
-	12	TRBJ1-1	TRBV11-2	many	TGTGCCAGCAGCCAACGGAACACTGAAGCTTTCTTT	CASSQRNTEAFF
TRBD1	13	TRBJ1-1	TRBV20-1	many	TGCAGTGCAGTATTAGGGGGCCGGACTGAAGCTTTCTTT	CSAVLGGRTEAFF
TRBD2	15	TRBJ2-7	TRBV5-1	many	TGCGCCAGCAGCTTGGATACGACTAGCGGGGCCGGTCCGTACTTC	CASSLDTTSGAGPYF
-	13	TRBJ2-3	TRBV7-7	many	TGTGCCAGCGCCGAGGGTGGCACAGATACGCAGTATTTT	CASAEGGTDTQYF
TRBD1	15	TRBJ1-1	TRBV4-1	many	TGCGCCAGCAGCCAAAAGACAGGGGGCGGTACTGAAGCTTTCTTT	CASSQKTGGGTEAFF
-	14	TRBJ1-3	TRBV5-1	few	TGCGCCAGCAGCCCCCCGGCACAAGGGGTATCCATATATTTT	CASSPPAQGVSIYF
-	14	TRBJ2-5	TRBV12-3/TRBV12-4	many	TGTGCCAGCAGATCGCAGGGTAGTCTACAGACCCAGTACTTC	CASRSQGSLQTQYF
TRBD2	15	TRBJ2-1	TRBV6-5	many	TGTGCCAGCAGTTACGGTAGCGGGGGGGCCAATGAGCAGTTCTTC	CASSYGSGGANEQFF
-	13	TRBJ2-5	TRBV7-2	many	TGTGCCAGCACTATGGGGATTCGAGAGACCCAGTACTTC	CASTMGIRETQYF
TRBD2	15	TRBJ2-7	TRBV20-1	many	TGCAGTGCTAGGCCCATTAGCGGGGGGGCTTGGGAGCAGTACTTC	CSARPISGGAWEQYF
-	17	TRBJ2-2	TRBV15	many	TGTGCCACCAGCAGAGATTCCGGACAGCGGAGAACCGGGGAGCTGTTTTTT	CATSRDSGQRRTGELFF
-	14	TRBJ1-1	TRBV6-5	many	TGTGCCAGCAGTTACTCCCCAGTCTTGGGGGAGGCTTTCTTT	CASSYSPVLGEAFF
TRBD1	15	TRBJ2-5	TRBV9	many	TGTGCCAGCAGCCCTCGGACAGGACGGCAAGAGACCCAGTACTTC	CASSPRTGRQETQYF
-	12	TRBJ2-5	TRBV5-1	many	TGCGCCAGCTCTCGGATAGGGGAGACCCAGTACTTC	CASSRIGETQYF
-	13	TRBJ2-5	TRBV7-2	many	TGTGCCAGCAGCCTTCGTCGGGAAGAGACCCAGTACTTC	CASSLRREETQYF
-	14	TRBJ2-7	TRBV6-5	-	TGTGCCAGCGGACATACTCCTGGCGCCTACGAGCAGTACTTC	CASGHTPGAYEQYF
TRBD2	14	TRBJ2-3	TRBV12-3/TRBV12-4	many	TGTGCCAGCAGTTTAACGCTCGGGGGGGATACGCAGTATTTT	CASSLTLGGDTQYF
-	13	TRBJ1-2	TRBV12-3/TRBV12-4	many	TGTGCCAGCAGACCTGCTTTAGGATCGGGCTACACCTTC	CASRPALGSGYTF
TRBD2	15	TRBJ2-5	TRBV27	-	TGTGCCAGCAGCGACCTACCGGGGGGGCGGGAGACCCAGTACTTC	CASSDLPGGRETQYF
-	15	TRBJ1-1	TRBV12-3/TRBV12-4	many	TGTGCCAGCAGTTCCCCCGGACGGTGGAACACTGAAGCTTTCTTT	CASSSPGRWNTEAFF
-	17	TRBJ2-3	TRBV24-1	many	TGTGCCACCAGTGTTTCAGGGGCCGGGGGCCTCACAGATACGCAGTATTTT	CATSVSGAGGLTDTQYF
-	16	TRBJ1-2	TRBV5-1	many	TGCGCCAGCAGCTTGGCCGGAGGGGTCTTCTTCTATGGCTACACCTTC	CASSLAGGVFFYGYTF
TRBD1	15	TRBJ2-5	TRBV15	many	TGTGCCACCAGCGGAGGTGGACAGGGCGGAGAGACCCAGTACTTC	CATSGGGQGGETQYF
-	16	TRBJ2-1	TRBV7-2	many	TGTGCCAGCAGCTTAGGGTACAGGCGCTCCTACAATGAGCAGTTCTTC	CASSLGYRRSYNEQFF
TRBD1	14	TRBJ1-4	TRBV5-1	-	TGCGCCAGCAGCTTCGACAGGGGATATGACAAACTGTTTTTC	CASSFDRGYDKLFF
-	11	TRBJ1-1	TRBV6-6	-	TGTGCCAGCGCTGGCGGCACTGAAGCTTTCTTT	CASAGGTEAFF
-	14	TRBJ2-1	TRBV6-5	many	TGTGCCAGCAGTTACCATTCCCCAAAGGCTGAGCAGTTCTTC	CASSYHSPKAEQFF
-	16	TRBJ2-2	TRBV25-1	-	TGTGCCAGCAGTGAATACAGGCCGGATAACACCGGGGAGCTGTTTTTT	CASSEYRPDNTGELFF
TRBD1	15	TRBJ1-1	TRBV6-6	many	TGTGCCAGCAGTCTCGGGACAGGCCGGGGGGCTGAAGCTTTCTTT	CASSLGTGRGAEAFF
-	14	TRBJ2-5	TRBV7-2	few	TGTGCCAGCAGTGTTGCGGGCTCCCAAGAGACCCAGTACTTC	CASSVAGSQETQYF
-	14	TRBJ1-1	TRBV18	many	TGTGCCAGCTCACCAGAAGAAGGGGACACTGAAGCTTTCTTT	CASSPEEGDTEAFF
-	15	TRBJ2-1	TRBV12-3/TRBV12-4	many	TGTGCCAGCAGTTCAACAGGACCCGCCTACAATGAGCAGTTCTTC	CASSSTGPAYNEQFF
TRBD1	20	TRBJ1-4	TRBV12-3/TRBV12-4	many	TGTGCCAGCAGTTTTGGCTTGGGCAGGGGGCGGCCAGGAACTAATGAAAAACTGTTTTTT	CASSFGLGRGRPGTNEKLFF